This T cell receptor (beta chain) was retrieved from a study of beta chain features in type 1 diabetes. Points from the study as a whole: It was among patients, rather than healthy donors, that naive, central memory and Treg TCRB repertoires appeared more similar. Moderately but significantly shorter TCRB CDR3s were found in Type 1 diabetes patients in all four CD4+ subsets. Insertion counts at VDJ junctions were lower in type 1 diabetes patients, who also showed more deletions there.

Sorting of CD4+ naive, central memory, regulatory and stem cell-like memory cells was performed via CD45RO/CCR7/CD25/CD127/CD95/CD27. This clone has a handful of counts. Its antigen is still unknown. Every isolated RNA sample was fully reverse transcribed, so sequencing captured expressed TCRB transcripts. The data were produced by immunoSEQ multiplex PCR, yet TCRdb's version contains in-frame clones alone and is incomplete. The sample consists of 500,000 to 650,000 clones, 9.5% to 15% of them appearing once. This CDR3 is built from 12 residues. V lost 2 bases and J 2 bases, leaving 6 bases between the germline ends. The V gene's germline CDR1 is SQVTM and CDR2 ANQGSEA.

Sequencing used naive CD4+ T cells from blood. This sequence originates from a man aged 25 to 45 with type 1 diabetes. V and J are TRBV29-1 and TRBJ2-5; D gene uncertain. The CDR3 DNA sequence: TGCAGCGTTGAAACGCAACAAGAGACCCAGTACTTC. Translated, it gives CSVETQQETQYF.